This T cell receptor (beta chain) was sequenced in a study of technical replicates of blood from a handful of donors. The assay was immunoSEQ multiplex PCR, and TCRdb's table has in-frame clones only and misses some. The sample holds 60,000 to 85,000 clones, 90% to 95% seen once. Trimming removed 0 bases from V and 2 bases from J, with 8 bases in between. Germline CDR1 reads SGHTA; CDR2 reads FQGNSA. The CDR3 is 14 amino acids. The count of this clone is one. This chain connects TRBV7-2 to TRBJ2-7; D call uncertain. The clonotype comes from a human donor in good health. Sample: T cells isolated from PBMCs. As DNA, the CDR3 is TGTGCCAGCAGCTTAGCCGACATACCCTACGAGCAGTACTTC. Its protein is CASSLADIPYEQYF.